Listed here are 13 T cell receptor beta chains from one sample, sequenced in a study of cytotoxic CD8 clonotypes in ibrutinib-treated CLL (dated by TCRdb to the early 2020s). The method was the immunoSEQ multiplex PCR assay. The immuneACCESS repertoire file appears here via TCRdb, limited to in-frame rearrangements. These files lack a portion of the clones; in checked studies, under half of the deficit traces to unresolved V genes, and the cause of the others is not known. The sample table shows about 45,000 clones, and just over 65% are seen once. The ten largest account for about 22% of the sample. The time point label, read with the paper, signifies: approximately 25 months on ibrutinib. The source was PBMCs, collected after 24 months of ibrutinib treatment. These receptors were collected from a human donor with chronic lymphocytic leukemia.

V gene TRBV6-1 combines with J gene TRBJ1-1; a weak D match, TRBD1 (5 bases). The CDR3 runs 14 residues. Germline CDR1 MNHNS, CDR2 SASEGT. V was trimmed by 4 bases and J by 6 bases, leaving 15 bases between them. CDR3 sequence reads: CASSGTRQGAEAFF. Written as DNA, the CDR3 is TGTGCCAGCAGTGGGACTAGGCAGGGAGCTGAAGCTTTCTTT.

V usage is TRBV5-1 and J usage is TRBJ1-4; a weak D match, TRBD1 (6 bases). The V end was cut by 2 bases, the J end by 5 bases, with 16 bases between. The CDR3 consists of 16 residues. In germline, CDR1 is SGHRS, CDR2 YFSETQ. As DNA, the CDR3 is TGCGCCAGCAGCTTTCCGCCGGGGGGCGCGAATGAAAAACTGTTTTTT. Translation gives CASSFPPGGANEKLFF.

The rearrangement links TRBV27 to TRBJ2-7, with 8 bases fitting TRBD2. Per germline, CDR1 MNHEY and CDR2 SMNVEV (reference sequence). V was pared by 5 bases and J by 7 bases, with 10 bases of the junction left unmatched. The CDR3 has 14 residues. CDR3 amino acids: CASSPRTSPGEQYF. The DNA for the CDR3 is TGTGCCAGCAGTCCCCGGACTAGCCCAGGGGAGCAGTACTTC.

V usage is TRBV11-2 and J usage is TRBJ1-1; D call uncertain. Trimming took 0 bases from V and 4 from J, leaving 6 bases between them. The length of the CDR3 is 13 residues. Per germline, CDR1 SGHAT and CDR2 FQNNGV. CDR3 in DNA: TGTGCCAGCAGCTTAGAGGGGTCCACTGAAGCTTTCTTT. This encodes CASSLEGSTEAFF.

The chain uses TRBV28 and TRBJ2-2, with 8 bases lining up with TRBD1. The CDR3 is made up of 16 amino acids. Trimming cost V 8 bases and J 0 bases; bases outside gene matches: 8. In germline, CDR1 is MDHEN, CDR2 SYDVKM. CDR3: CASVPATGANTGELFF. For the CDR3, the DNA is TGTGCCAGCGTCCCGGCGACAGGGGCGAACACCGGGGAGCTGTTTTTT.

The rearrangement uses TRBV5-1 and TRBJ1-5; D is uncertain. This CDR3 contains 13 residues. Germline V gene lookup returns CDR1 SGHRS and CDR2 YFSETQ. V was shortened by 1 base and J by 4 bases, with 6 bases between the two germline ends. The chain's CDR3 is CASSLTPNQPQHF. The CDR3 DNA sequence: TGCGCCAGCAGCTTGACCCCTAATCAGCCCCAGCATTTT.

The table lists this clone with a few counts. This CDR3 reads CASSESHSNYGYTF. DNA of the CDR3: TGTGCCAGCAGTGAATCTCACAGCAACTATGGCTACACCTTC. This sequence joins TRBV25-1 and TRBJ1-2; no firm D call. The length of the CDR3 is 14 residues. Germline values: CDR1 MGHDK, CDR2 SYGVNS. Trimming removed 1 base at V and 2 bases at J, with 8 bases between.

In its sample, this clone was seen a few times. The J gene is TRBJ2-1, the V gene TRBV30; 9 positions agree with TRBD2. There are 14 residues in the CDR3. From germline, CDR1 is GTSNPN and CDR2 SVGIG (reference sequence). The V gene end was trimmed by 3 bases and the J gene end by 8 bases; junction bases not matched to a gene: 8. The CDR3 protein is CAWRSGGTRDEQFF. DNA for the CDR3: TGTGCCTGGAGAAGCGGGGGGACACGCGATGAGCAGTTCTTC.

Only a few counts were recorded for this clone. This rearrangement joins TRBV9 to TRBJ2-3, with D perhaps TRBD1 (5 bases). CDR1 is SGDLS, CDR2 YYNGEE, per germline. V dropped 2 bases and J dropped 1 base, with 14 bases sitting between them. The CDR3 totals 16 residues. CDR3 in amino acids: CASSVRGTPGTDTQYF. DNA of the CDR3: TGTGCCAGCAGCGTTAGGGGAACTCCAGGCACAGATACGCAGTATTTT.

The chain carries TRBV21-1 and TRBJ2-7. TRBV21-1 is a recognized pseudogene. The CDR3 runs 14 residues. The CDR3 DNA sequence: TGTGCCAGCAGCAAAGCGGGATCCTGCTACGAGCAGTACTTC. Translation: CASSKAGSCYEQYF.

In its sample, this clone was seen a few times. The rearrangement uses TRBV6-5 and TRBJ2-1; a weak D match, TRBD1 (6 bases). The germline CDR1 and CDR2 sequences are MNHEY and SVGAGI. CDR3 length: 15 residues. The V end lost 6 bases, the J end lost 0 bases, and 12 bases lay between the germline ends. The CDR3 here is CASSLQGDSYNEQFF. The CDR3 DNA is TGTGCCAGCAGCCTACAGGGAGACTCCTACAATGAGCAGTTCTTC.

The rearrangement links TRBV6-6 to TRBJ2-7; 7 positions match TRBD1. V trimming: 6 bases; J trimming: 3 bases; junction bases outside the gene matches: 5. Germline V gives CDR1 MNHNY, CDR2 SVGAGI (reference sequence). CDR3 length equals 13 residues. CDR3 DNA sequence: TGTGCCAGCAGACAGGACAGGAGCTACGAGCAGTACTTC. Residues: CASRQDRSYEQYF.

The J gene is TRBJ1-4, the V gene TRBV2, with unresolved D. Trimming shortened V by 4 bases and J by 5 bases, and 14 bases separated the two germline ends. CDR1 and CDR2 (germline): SNHLY, FYNNEI. The CDR3 sequence is 15 residues long. This CDR3 is CASSALRSGNEKLFF. DNA for the CDR3: TGTGCCAGCAGTGCCCTCAGGTCGGGGAATGAAAAACTGTTTTTT.